The subject of this entry is one TCR beta chain. The read is 3 residues too short to cover the CDR3 end, so that end is filled in from the germline J gene. Germline CDR1 is ENHRY and CDR2 is SYGVKD. The CDR3 totals 15 residues. J lost 6 bases, V lost 2 bases, and 7 bases had no gene match. The data were taken from a study of T cells in women clearing cervical HPV infection. The assay was immunoSEQ multiplex PCR, and TCRdb's table has in-frame clones only and misses some. The table lists under 40,000 clones. The chain combines TRBV10-3 with TRBJ2-1; TRBD2 matches at 7 bases. The receptor's source is a woman between 18 and 69 years old with a cervical HPV16 infection that either progressed to CIN3+ or cleared (not recorded which). The source material was blood buffy coat. CDR3 sequence: CAISERLGGSNEQFF. The CDR3 bases that were read are TGTGCCATCAGTGAGAGGCTCGGGGGGTCCAATGAG.